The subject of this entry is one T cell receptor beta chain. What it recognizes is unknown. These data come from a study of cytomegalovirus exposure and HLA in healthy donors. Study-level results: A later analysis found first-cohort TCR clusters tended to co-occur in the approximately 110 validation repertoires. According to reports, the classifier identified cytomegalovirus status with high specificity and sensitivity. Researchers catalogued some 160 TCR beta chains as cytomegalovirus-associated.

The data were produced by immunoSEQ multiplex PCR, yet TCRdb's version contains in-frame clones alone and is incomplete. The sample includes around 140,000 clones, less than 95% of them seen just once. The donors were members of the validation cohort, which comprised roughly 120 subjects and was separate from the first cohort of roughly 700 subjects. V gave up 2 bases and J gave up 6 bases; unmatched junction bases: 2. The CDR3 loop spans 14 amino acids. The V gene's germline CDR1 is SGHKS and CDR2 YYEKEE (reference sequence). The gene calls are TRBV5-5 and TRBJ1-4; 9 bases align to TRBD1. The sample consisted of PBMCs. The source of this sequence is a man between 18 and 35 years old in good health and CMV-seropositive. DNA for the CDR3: TGTGCCAGCAGCTTTACAGGGGGCGATGAAAAACTGTTTTTT. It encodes CASSFTGGDEKLFF.